The 25 T cell receptor beta chains listed next were all sequenced from one sample in a study of blood T cells in healthy people across ages (dated by TCRdb to between 2014 and 2016). The receptor library was made with 5' RACE. The sequencer was an Illumina HiSeq 2500. A second PCR of about 6 to 12 cycles was performed with a sample-barcoded 5' primer and a J-beta primer mix. In TCRdb, the public reads were trimmed at Q25 with fastp and aligned with MiXCR, with productive beta chains retained. Each record represents a unique CDR3 protein, reported with the most common genes and DNA among its rows. The sample table lists 1.5 million to 1.8 million distinct CDR3 sequences, under 55% of them with a count of one. Approximately 4.1% of the sample lies in the top ten. Specimen: blood. Source of these receptors: a woman younger than 30 in good health.

CDR3 sequence reads: CATSDVGGPNEQFF. The DNA for the CDR3 is TGTGCCACCAGTGATGTTGGTGGTCCCAATGAGCAGTTCTTC. V usage is TRBV24-1 and J usage is TRBJ2-1; D not certain. V was shortened by 3 bases and J by 6 bases, with 11 bases between the two germline ends. Germline CDR1 is KGHDR and CDR2 is SFDVKD. The CDR3 runs 14 residues.

In its sample, this clonotype was seen a few times. V and J are TRBV12-3 or TRBV12-4 and TRBJ2-5; possibly TRBD1 for D (5 bases). There are 16 residues in the CDR3. With 6 bases removed from V and 4 bases from J, the gap between germline ends came to 21 bases. The CDR3 DNA reads TGTGCCAGCAGCCCCGACATGGGCAGGGCAGTAGAGACCCAGTACTTC. Translating it yields CASSPDMGRAVETQYF.

The chain couples TRBV7-2 to TRBJ2-1, with D uncertain. V lost 1 base and J lost 8, with 9 bases in between. Germline V gene sequence: CDR1 SGHTA, CDR2 FQGNSA. This CDR3 spans 13 amino acids. The CDR3 DNA follows: TGTGCCAGCAGCTTAGTCTCGGTTTATGAGCAGTTCTTC. Encoded protein: CASSLVSVYEQFF.

This sequence joins TRBV3-1 and TRBJ2-1; 8 bases fit TRBD1. Unmatched junction bases numbered 3, after V lost 3 bases and J lost 8 bases. This CDR3 is 13 amino acids long. Looked up from germline, CDR1 is LGHDT and CDR2 is YNNKEL (reference sequence). The CDR3 region has the DNA TGTGCCAGCAGCCACGCAGGGGGCCATGAGCAGTTCTTC. Translated: CASSHAGGHEQFF.

In this sample, this clonotype turned up many times. This sequence joins TRBV12-3 or TRBV12-4 and TRBJ2-5; D is ambiguous. There are 14 residues in the CDR3. Trimming cost V 2 bases and J 1 base, with 8 bases left between them. CDR3 DNA: TGTGCCAGCAGTTTATGGGGATTCCAAGAGACCCAGTACTTC. Protein sequence: CASSLWGFQETQYF.

This clonotype was recorded many times. The genes are TRBV7-2 and TRBJ2-7, with 11 bases identical to TRBD1. Germline CDR1 is SGHTA and CDR2 is FQGNSA. V gave up 6 bases and J gave up 0 bases; unmatched junction bases: 10. This CDR3 has 17 residues. Here the CDR3 DNA reads TGTGCCAGCAGTCGCACCTCCGGGACAGGGGGCTCCTACGAGCAGTACTTC. Translation: CASSRTSGTGGSYEQYF.

The genes are TRBV5-4 and TRBJ1-6; TRBD1 aligns across 7 bases. The CDR3 consists of 16 residues. V shed 2 bases, J shed 10 bases, and the junction held 12 bases outside the gene matches. The germline V gene encodes CDR1 SGHNT and CDR2 YYREEE (reference sequence). The CDR3 region is CASSFGRTGTRSPLHF. The CDR3 coding sequence is TGTGCCAGCAGCTTTGGGAGGACAGGCACGAGGTCACCCCTCCACTTT.

The rearrangement uses TRBV27 and TRBJ2-5, with D unclear. The CDR3 sequence is 14 residues long. Trimming removed 2 bases at V and 11 bases at J, with 18 bases between. Germline V gene data show CDR1 as MNHEY and CDR2 as SMNVEV (reference sequence). For the CDR3, the DNA is TGTGCCAGCAGTTTAGATTTCTCATACAATGAGCAGTACTTC. It specifies CASSLDFSYNEQYF.

The genes are TRBV29-1 and TRBJ2-5, with TRBD2 as a possible D gene (5 bases). There are 12 residues in the CDR3. Germline V gene sequence: CDR1 SQVTM, CDR2 ANQGSEA. Trimming removed 5 bases at V and 1 base at J, with 8 bases between. CDR3 sequence: CSVLRGQETQYF. The CDR3 region has the DNA TGCAGCGTTTTACGGGGCCAAGAGACCCAGTACTTC.

The V gene is TRBV6-2 or TRBV6-3, the J gene TRBJ2-7; D possibly corresponds to TRBD1 (6 bases). The germline gives CDR1 MNHEY, CDR2 SVGEGT. CDR3 size: 14 residues. V was shortened by 5 bases and J by 0 bases, with 11 bases between the two germline ends. For the CDR3, the DNA is TGTGCCAGCAGTACAGAGGACAGCTCCTACGAGCAGTACTTC. Translation gives CASSTEDSSYEQYF.

This clonotype was seen only a few times. The chain employs TRBV6-6 and TRBJ1-1, with a possible D match to TRBD1 (6 bases). The ends were cut back, 7 bases at V and 7 bases at J, with 10 bases in the middle. Germline V gene sequence: CDR1 MNHNY, CDR2 SVGAGI (reference sequence). This CDR3 region has 11 residues. CDR3 DNA: TGTGCCAGCACCTGGACAGATGAAGCTTTCTTT. Translated: CASTWTDEAFF.

A few counts support this clonotype. The chain uses TRBV28 and TRBJ1-2; D remains unclear. The CDR3 extends over 14 amino acids. Trimming removed 4 bases from V and 2 bases from J, with 11 bases in between. Per germline, CDR1 MDHEN and CDR2 SYDVKM. The CDR3 loop is CASSSAGSNYGYTF. Here the CDR3 DNA reads TGTGCCAGCAGTTCGGCCGGGTCAAACTATGGCTACACCTTC.

A note on this clonotype: A much larger clone differs from this one at a single base, so this may be a read error. The V and J genes are TRBV7-8 and TRBJ1-2; 9 bases match TRBD1. The CDR3 spans 17 residues. Germline V gene data show CDR1 as SGHVS and CDR2 as FQNEAQ. CDR3 loop: CASFRSLAGTGLNRYIF. As DNA, the CDR3 is TGTGCCAGCTTTAGATCTCTTGCCGGGACAGGGCTTAATCGCTACATCTTC.

The chain employs TRBV27 and TRBJ1-5, with D unclear. The CDR3 has 13 amino acids. V dropped 5 bases and J dropped 5 bases, with 10 bases sitting between them. Looked up from germline, CDR1 is MNHEY and CDR2 is SMNVEV (reference sequence). CDR3 sequence reads: CASSPGPHQPQHF. The CDR3 DNA reads TGTGCCAGCAGTCCAGGACCCCATCAGCCCCAGCATTTT.

The gene calls are TRBV7-2 and TRBJ1-2; D possibly corresponds to TRBD1 (5 bases). V was shortened by 5 bases and J by 2 bases, with 12 bases between the two germline ends. CDR1 and CDR2 from the germline V gene are SGHTA and FQGNSA. CDR3 size: 14 residues. CDR3 loop: CASSATGENYGYTF. The CDR3 DNA reads TGTGCCAGCAGCGCCACAGGCGAAAACTATGGCTACACCTTC.

J is TRBJ2-1 and V is TRBV20-1; TRBD1 or TRBD2 may be the D gene (5 bases each). The ends were cut back, 5 bases at V and 5 bases at J, with 19 bases in the middle. Per germline, CDR1 DFQATT and CDR2 SNEGSKA (reference sequence). The CDR3 has 15 amino acids. CDR3 nucleotides: TGCAGTGCTGGCCGAGGGGCCATATCAAACAATGAGCAGTTCTTC. Amino acid sequence: CSAGRGAISNNEQFF.

About this clonotype itself: This could be a read error, since a much larger clone is one nucleotide away. The chain carries TRBV7-2 and TRBJ2-7; D remains ambiguous. In germline, CDR1 is SGHTA, CDR2 FQGNSA. The CDR3 covers 14 residues. The DNA for the CDR3 is TGTGCCAGCGGCTTAGTGTGGAGCTCCTACGAGCAGTACTTC. Its translation is CASGLVWSSYEQYF.

This clonotype appeared a few times. V is TRBV29-1 and J is TRBJ1-1; no clear D. Trimming cost V 6 bases and J 5 bases, with 16 bases left between them. CDR3 length: 13 amino acids. Germline CDR1 SQVTM, CDR2 ANQGSEA. Here the CDR3 DNA reads TGCAGCGTCCGGGCCGGCGGTATAACTGAAGCTTTCTTT. It translates to CSVRAGGITEAFF.

This rearrangement joins TRBV3-1 to TRBJ1-4; perhaps TRBD1 as D (5 bases). This CDR3 is built from 15 residues. CDR1 LGHDT and CDR2 YNNKEL come from the germline V gene (reference sequence). V lost 0 bases and J 8 bases, leaving 13 bases between the germline ends. Here the CDR3 DNA reads TGTGCCAGCAGCCAAGACGGGGGGTTTTCGGAAAAACTGTTTTTT. Amino acid sequence: CASSQDGGFSEKLFF. Combining the CDR3 with reference TRBV3-1 and TRBJ1-4 gives the whole variable domain DTAVSQTPKYLVTQMGNDKSIKCEQNLGHDTMYWYKQDSKKFLKIMFSYNNKELIINETVPNRFSPKSPDKAHLNLHINSLELGDSAVYFCASSQDGGFSEKLFFGSGTQLSVL.

Worth noting for this clonotype: Its ends do not fully match the called genes, so a read error is possible. CDR3 in amino acids: CVSSQDGLAPTGELFF. Written as DNA, the CDR3 is TGTGTCAGCAGCCAAGACGGACTAGCTCCCACCGGGGAGCTGTTTTTT. The J gene is TRBJ2-2, the V gene TRBV7-9, with 8 bases that match TRBD2. This CDR3 is 16 amino acids long. The germline CDR1 and CDR2 sequences are SEHNR and FQNEAQ (reference sequence).

This clonotype was recorded at least ten times. The chain uses TRBV29-1 and TRBJ2-1; no reliable D call. The CDR3 extends over 12 amino acids. The germline gives CDR1 SQVTM, CDR2 ANQGSEA. With 1 base removed from V and 4 bases from J, the gap between germline ends came to 5 bases. CDR3 amino acids: CSVEGVYNEQFF. The CDR3 bases are TGCAGCGTTGAAGGAGTGTACAATGAGCAGTTCTTC.

This clonotype was found a few times. The chain employs TRBV20-1 and TRBJ1-3; tentatively, D is TRBD1 (6 bases). Trimming cost V 3 bases and J 4 bases, with 10 bases left between them. CDR3 length equals 13 residues. CDR1 and CDR2 (germline): DFQATT, SNEGSKA (reference sequence). CDR3: CSARGGTGNTIYF. As DNA, the CDR3 is TGCAGTGCTAGGGGGGGGACAGGAAACACCATATATTTT.

The V gene is TRBV7-4, the J gene TRBJ2-3, with D possibly being TRBD2 (7 bases). Looked up from germline, CDR1 is SGHVT and CDR2 is SQSDAQ. With 2 bases removed from V and 2 bases from J, the gap between germline ends came to 14 bases. The CDR3 totals 16 residues. CDR3 region: CASSLCRGAATDTQYF. CDR3 nucleotides: TGTGCCAGCAGCTTATGTCGGGGGGCGGCCACAGATACGCAGTATTTT.

V usage is TRBV4-3 and J usage is TRBJ2-1; 11 bases are shared with TRBD2. The CDR3 is 16 residues long. Per the germline V gene, CDR1 is LGHNA and CDR2 is YSLEER. J was trimmed by 8 bases and V by 3 bases; bases with no gene match: 9. CDR3 amino acids: CASSHRASGRLDEQFF. Here the CDR3 DNA reads TGCGCCAGCAGCCACAGAGCTAGCGGGAGGCTGGATGAGCAGTTCTTC.

The sample holds a few counts of this clonotype. The V and J genes are TRBV6-6 and TRBJ1-5, with a weak D call TRBD1 (6 bases). The length of the CDR3 is 14 residues. CDR1 is MNHNY, CDR2 SVGAGI, per germline (reference sequence). V gave up 6 bases and J gave up 5 bases, with 14 bases separating them. The CDR3 loop is CASRTRQEDQPQHF. DNA for the CDR3: TGTGCCAGCAGAACCCGACAGGAAGATCAGCCCCAGCATTTT.